These 5 T cell receptor beta chains share one sample of origin, sequenced in a study of T cell clonality in common variable immunodeficiency. Using immunoSEQ multiplex PCR, the repertoire was profiled, and TCRdb retains in-frame clones only, with some absent. The sample holds 30,000 to 40,000 clones, and no clone turns up only once. The sequenced sample consisted of peripheral blood mononuclear cells. These receptors were obtained from a person aged 18 to 70 in good health.

This clone showed up many times. The CDR3 is cut off 3 residues early in the read; its end comes from the germline J gene. The chain has TRBV5-1 and TRBJ2-5, with 7 nucleotides matching TRBD2. Trimming took 1 base from V and 1 from J; bases not matched to a gene: 4. The CDR3 totals 15 residues. Germline V gene data show CDR1 as SGHRS and CDR2 as YFSETQ. CDR3 bases read: TGCGCCAGCAGCTTGAGTCCTAGCGGCCAAGAGACC. Its protein product is CASSLSPSGQET. The full CDR3 protein reads CASSLSPSGQETQYF. The full variable domain, in which reference TRBV5-1 and TRBJ2-5 provide the parts outside the CDR3, is KAGVTQTPRYLIKTRGQQVTLSCSPISGHRSVSWYQQTPGQGLQFLFEYFSETQRNKGNFPGRFSGRQFSNSRSEMNVSTLELGDSALYLCASSLSPSGQETQYFGPGTRLLVL.

At least ten counts were recorded for this clone. The CDR3 goes on 3 residues after the read ends, and that part is filled in from the germline J gene. This sequence joins TRBV20-1 and TRBJ2-7; 9 nucleotides agree with TRBD1. This CDR3 spans 14 amino acids. The V gene's germline CDR1 is DFQATT and CDR2 SNEGSKA (reference sequence). With V trimmed by 3 bases and J by 3 bases, 6 bases remained unmatched. CDR3: CSASAGQGIYEQYF. Partial CDR3 DNA: TGCAGTGCTAGCGCGGGACAGGGAATCTACGAG.

Many counts were recorded for this clone. The sample has other DNA sequences that encode this CDR3 too. Here the CDR3 reads CSARDGSGGNQPQHF. The part of the CDR3 DNA that was read is TGCAGTGCTAGAGATGGGTCGGGGGGCAATCAGCCC. V gene TRBV20-1 combines with J gene TRBJ1-5, with D perhaps matching TRBD1 (5 bases). The read ends 3 residues before the CDR3 terminus; that terminus is restored from the germline J gene. Per germline, CDR1 DFQATT and CDR2 SNEGSKA (reference sequence). The CDR3 consists of 15 residues. Trimming removed 0 bases at V and 2 bases at J, with 11 bases between.

This clone came up many times. The CDR3 extends 3 residues past the end of the read, so its final part is completed from the germline J gene. This chain connects TRBV7-8 to TRBJ2-2; TRBD2 agrees at 9 bases. The germline gives CDR1 SGHVS, CDR2 FQNEAQ. The V gene end was trimmed by 8 bases and the J gene end by 5 bases; junction bases not matched to a gene: 6. The CDR3 contains 14 residues. The covered CDR3 bases are TGTGCCAGCTCAGGACTAGCGTTTACCGGGGAG. This sequence encodes CASSGLAFTGE. The whole CDR3 is CASSGLAFTGELFF.

This clone was found many times. The observed sequence ends 3 residues before the CDR3 terminus, with the missing tail filled in from the germline J gene. The chain joins TRBV6-2 or TRBV6-3 to TRBJ2-1; TRBD2 aligns across 8 bases. The trim removed 2 bases at V and 3 bases at J, leaving 9 bases unmatched. The CDR3 is 17 residues long. CDR1 is MNHEY and CDR2 is SVGEGT in the germline V gene. The CDR3: CASSYLRGSGNYNEQFF. The CDR3 DNA, read in part, is TGTGCCAGCAGTTACCTCCGCGGTAGCGGGAACTACAATGAG.